The clone carrying this TCR beta chain was found once. This specimen comes from a study of blood T cell repertoires in COVID-19. Study overall: Samples came from the United States, Italy and Spain, spanning acute and convalescent COVID-19. Nucleic acid was either cDNA or gDNA, and it came from T cells, B-cell-depleted T cells, or PBMCs.

Germline V CDR1 and CDR2: GTSNPN, SVGIG (reference sequence). The CDR3 covers 15 residues. The ends lost 4 bases at V and 4 bases at J; junction bases unmatched: 7. Per the authors' pipeline: Nucleated cell counts were estimated from reference gene primer amplification. Profiled with immunoSEQ multiplex PCR; TCRdb holds only in-frame clones, not every one. From that table come the V and J calls and clone size; the DNA was used to work out D and trimming. The table includes 110,000 or so clones, over 75% detected once. Material for sequencing was peripheral blood. The chain carries TRBV30 and TRBJ2-6; TRBD1 aligns across 7 bases. This TCR was recovered from a woman aged 65 to 85 who had recovered from COVID-19. CDR3 amino acids: CAWNYKGAGANVLTF. The DNA of the CDR3 is TGTGCCTGGAATTATAAGGGGGCAGGGGCCAACGTCCTGACTTTC. Combining the CDR3 with reference TRBV30 and TRBJ2-6 gives the whole variable domain SQTIHQWPATLVQPVGSPLSLECTVEGTSNPNLYWYRQAAGRGLQLLFYSVGIGQISSEVPQNLSASRPQDRQFILSSKKLLLSDSGFYLCAWNYKGAGANVLTFGAGSRLTVL.